This record concerns one T cell receptor beta chain sequence. The data originate from a study of cytomegalovirus exposure and HLA in healthy donors. The CDR3 loop spans 16 amino acids. Germline trimming cut 1 base from V and 3 bases from J; bases unmatched to any gene: 5. CDR1 and CDR2 from the germline V gene are SGHTA and FQGNSA. PCR amplification relied on 60 Vbeta primers (plus 13 Jbeta primers). Clones were read by immunoSEQ multiplex PCR, and TCRdb kept only the in-frame ones, dropping some. Of about 130,000 clones in the sample, roughly 88% are singletons; the top ten hold approximately 2.4%. V gene TRBV7-2 combines with J gene TRBJ1-2; TRBD1 aligns across 10 bases. Specimen: PBMCs. The source is a man aged 45-65 years in good health and CMV-seronegative. The CDR3 is CASSLGTGGFDYGYTF. The CDR3 bases are TGTGCCAGCAGCTTAGGGACAGGGGGTTTTGACTATGGCTACACCTTC.